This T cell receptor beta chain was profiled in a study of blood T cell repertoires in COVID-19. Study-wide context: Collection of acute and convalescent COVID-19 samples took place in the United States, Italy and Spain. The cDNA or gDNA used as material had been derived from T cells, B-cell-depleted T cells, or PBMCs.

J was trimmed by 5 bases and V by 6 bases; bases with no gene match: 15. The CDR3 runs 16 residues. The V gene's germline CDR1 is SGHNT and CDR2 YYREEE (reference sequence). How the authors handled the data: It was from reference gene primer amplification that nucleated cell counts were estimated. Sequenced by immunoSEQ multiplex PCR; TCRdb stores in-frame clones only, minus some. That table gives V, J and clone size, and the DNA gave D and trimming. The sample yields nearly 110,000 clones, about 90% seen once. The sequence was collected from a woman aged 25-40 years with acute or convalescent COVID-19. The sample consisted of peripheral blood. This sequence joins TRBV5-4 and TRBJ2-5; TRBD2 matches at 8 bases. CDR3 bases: TGTGCCAGCACTCCGGGAACACCCCCGGGGGGGGAGACCCAGTACTTC. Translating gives CASTPGTPPGGETQYF.